Listed below are T cell receptor beta chains from one sample, sequenced in a study of OX40 agonist ivuxolimab in advanced cancers. Only in-frame clones appear in the TCRdb table, and some are missing; sequencing was by immunoSEQ multiplex PCR. This sample has tens of thousands of clones, with over 75% found just once. The sample here was CD4+ or CD8+ T cells sorted from blood, taken in a trial of the OX40 agonist ivuxolimab. Receptor source: an adult with an advanced solid tumor such as melanoma, head and neck, liver or kidney cancer. Each CDR3 is given with its conserved first and last residue. A D gene is named only where the DNA matches it firmly. Clone size is shown for a subset of rows, as once, few, many or a class of expanded clone.

J | D | size | V | CDR3 | DNA
TRBJ1-3 | TRBD1 | NA | TRBV4-3 | CASSLGQRSLGNTIYF | TGCGCCAGCAGCCTGGGACAGCGGTCTCTAGGAAACACCATATATTTT
TRBJ2-7 | TRBD1 | NA | TRBV7-9 | CASGDRGLHEQYF | TGTGCCAGCGGGGACAGGGGGCTCCACGAGCAGTACTTC
TRBJ2-3 | NA | NA | TRBV5-1 | CASRPQVTSTDTQYF | TGCGCCAGCAGACCACAGGTCACTAGCACAGATACGCAGTATTTT
TRBJ1-1 | NA | few | TRBV7-9 | CASSLRKAEAFF | TGTGCCAGCAGCTTACGGAAGGCTGAAGCTTTCTTT
TRBJ2-3 | NA | NA | TRBV7-2 | CASSLPNLDTQYF | TGTGCCAGCAGCTTGCCTAACCTGGATACGCAGTATTTT
TRBJ1-1 | NA | NA | TRBV5-1 | CASSGLTVNTEAFF | TGCGCCAGCAGCGGACTGACGGTGAACACTGAAGCTTTCTTT
TRBJ1-2 | NA | once | TRBV4-1 | CASSQGYGYTF | TGCGCCAGCAGCCAAGGTTATGGCTACACCTTC
TRBJ1-1 | TRBD1 | NA | TRBV27 | CASSPVPGQGPGAEAFF | TGTGCCAGCAGCCCAGTCCCGGGACAGGGGCCGGGGGCTGAAGCTTTCTTT
TRBJ2-5 | NA | NA | TRBV5-5 | CASSLAQGWQPETQYF | TGTGCCAGCAGCTTGGCTCAAGGATGGCAGCCAGAGACCCAGTACTTC
TRBJ2-1 | NA | NA | TRBV7-2 | CASSPKPGDNEQFF | TGTGCCAGCAGCCCCAAGCCCGGGGACAATGAGCAGTTCTTC
TRBJ2-7 | NA | NA | TRBV2 | CASRRYEQYF | TGTGCCAGCAGGCGGTACGAGCAGTACTTC
TRBJ2-1 | TRBD2 | NA | TRBV6-5 | CASSPGTTVLDEQFF | TGTGCCAGCAGTCCCGGGACTACGGTTTTAGATGAGCAGTTCTTC
TRBJ2-5 | NA | NA | TRBV4-2 | CASSQDPGGQQETQYF | TGTGCCAGCAGCCAAGATCCAGGGGGGCAACAAGAGACCCAGTACTTC
TRBJ1-1 | NA | NA | TRBV7-3 | CASSSEGNTEAFF | TGTGCCAGCAGCTCGGAGGGGAACACTGAAGCTTTCTTT
TRBJ2-5 | NA | once | TRBV30 | CAWSVRQETQYF | TGTGCCTGGAGTGTACGTCAAGAGACCCAGTACTTC
TRBJ2-2 | NA | NA | TRBV20-1 | CSARLRGELFF | TGCAGTGCTAGACTAAGAGGGGAGCTGTTTTTT
TRBJ1-6 | NA | NA | TRBV18 | CASSPLEGNSPLHF | TGTGCCAGCTCACCACTGGAGGGGAATTCACCCCTCCACTTT
TRBJ1-2 | NA | few | TRBV15 | CATSSWTDLNYGYTF | TGTGCCACCAGCTCCTGGACAGACCTAAACTATGGCTACACCTTC
TRBJ1-2 | NA | NA | TRBV7-3 | CASSFQGAEVGGYTF | TGTGCCAGCAGCTTCCAAGGTGCGGAAGTGGGAGGCTACACCTTC
TRBJ2-2 | TRBD1 | NA | TRBV6-1 | CASSTGQLNTGELFF | TGTGCCAGCAGTACGGGACAGCTAAACACCGGGGAGCTGTTTTTT
TRBJ1-2 | NA | once | TRBV10-3 | CAINQGIQDGYTF | TGTGCCATCAATCAGGGGATACAGGATGGCTACACCTTC
TRBJ1-4 | NA | NA | TRBV10-2 | CASHPDSYEKLFF | TGCGCCAGTCATCCGGACTCTTATGAAAAACTGTTTTTT
TRBJ1-4 | NA | NA | TRBV7-9 | CASSLRPATNEKLFF | TGTGCCAGCAGCTTACGCCCCGCAACTAATGAAAAACTGTTTTTT
TRBJ2-1 | NA | NA | TRBV5-8 | CASRSWGSRNEQFF | TGTGCCAGCAGATCGTGGGGGAGCCGCAATGAGCAGTTCTTC
TRBJ2-1 | TRBD2 | NA | TRBV6-4 | CASSVLAGAYNEQFF | TGTGCCAGCAGTGTACTAGCGGGAGCCTACAATGAGCAGTTCTTC
TRBJ1-2 | TRBD1 | NA | TRBV7-9 | CASINLRPDRGYGYTF | TGTGCCAGCATCAACCTCCGGCCGGACAGGGGATATGGCTACACCTTC
TRBJ2-7 | NA | NA | TRBV19 | CASSITGGRLIYEQYF | TGTGCCAGTAGTATTACCGGGGGGCGGCTTATCTACGAGCAGTACTTC
TRBJ1-2 | NA | many | TRBV29-1 | CSVSEASYGYTF | TGCAGCGTTTCCGAAGCCTCCTATGGCTACACCTTC
TRBJ2-3 | NA | NA | TRBV7-2 | CASSLDPGQITDTQYF | TGTGCCAGCAGCTTGGATCCGGGACAAATAACAGATACGCAGTATTTT
TRBJ1-5 | NA | once | TRBV2 | CASRLEAGTNQPQHF | TGTGCCAGCCGACTCGAGGCAGGGACTAATCAGCCCCAGCATTTT
TRBJ2-5 | TRBD2 | once | TRBV5-1 | CASSLEASGGLYQETQYF | TGCGCCAGCAGTTTGGAGGCTAGCGGGGGTTTGTACCAAGAGACCCAGTACTTC
TRBJ2-2 | TRBD2 | NA | TRBV14 | CASSQLSGGYTGELFF | TGTGCCAGCAGCCAACTAAGCGGGGGGTACACCGGGGAGCTGTTTTTT
TRBJ2-1 | TRBD2 | NA | TRBV19 | CASSRVWTSGPSRRNEQFF | TGTGCCAGTAGTAGAGTCTGGACTAGCGGGCCCAGTAGAAGGAATGAGCAGTTCTTC
TRBJ2-7 | NA | NA | TRBV21-1 | CARDIEMEHEQYF | TGTGCCAGGGACATTGAAATGGAGCACGAGCAGTACTTC
TRBJ1-4 | TRBD1 | NA | TRBV28 | CASSSKGAQDNEKLFF | TGTGCCAGCAGTTCTAAGGGGGCTCAGGATAATGAAAAACTGTTTTTT
TRBJ1-4 | NA | NA | TRBV7-2 | CASSRGPSGKLFF | TGTGCCAGCAGTCGAGGACCGTCAGGCAAACTGTTTTTT
TRBJ1-1 | NA | NA | TRBV2 | CASSGAGWSTEAFF | TGTGCCAGCAGTGGAGCAGGGTGGAGCACTGAAGCTTTCTTT
TRBJ2-4 | TRBD1 | NA | TRBV18 | CASSGQGAKNIQYF | TGTGCCAGCTCAGGACAGGGAGCCAAAAACATTCAGTACTTC
TRBJ1-1 | NA | NA | TRBV5-1 | CASSLYGGENTEAFF | TGCGCCAGCAGCTTGTATGGGGGTGAGAACACTGAAGCTTTCTTT
TRBJ1-1 | TRBD1 | NA | TRBV5-1 | CASSWGTANTEAFF | TGCGCCAGCAGCTGGGGGACAGCTAACACTGAAGCTTTCTTT
TRBJ1-2 | TRBD1 | NA | TRBV30 | CAAGEGDRGRKGYTF | TGTGCCGCCGGAGAAGGGGACAGGGGGCGAAAAGGCTACACCTTC
TRBJ1-1 | NA | NA | TRBV5-5 | CASSLRVWGSAEAFF | TGTGCCAGCAGCTTGAGGGTCTGGGGCTCTGCTGAAGCTTTCTTT
TRBJ2-1 | NA | NA | TRBV6-1 | CASSELSHPEQFF | TGTGCCAGCAGTGAACTCTCTCATCCTGAGCAGTTCTTC
TRBJ1-4 | NA | NA | TRBV7-9 | CASSPGQPNEKLFF | TGTGCCAGCAGCCCGGGCCAACCTAATGAAAAACTGTTTTTT
TRBJ1-2 | TRBD1 | NA | TRBV6-5 | CASSRQGDYDGYTF | TGTGCCAGCAGCAGACAGGGAGATTACGATGGCTACACCTTC
TRBJ1-5 | TRBD1 | NA | TRBV11-2 | CASSPASGGFGNQPQHF | TGTGCCAGCAGCCCCGCATCAGGGGGCTTTGGCAATCAGCCCCAGCATTTT
TRBJ1-2 | NA | once | TRBV6-5 | CASSYGRSYGYTF | TGTGCCAGCAGTTACGGGCGGTCCTATGGCTACACCTTC
TRBJ1-2 | NA | NA | TRBV30 | CAWSLGPYGYTF | TGTGCCTGGAGTCTTGGACCTTATGGCTACACCTTC
TRBJ1-2 | NA | NA | TRBV7-2 | CASSLAGALGYTF | TGTGCCAGCAGCTTAGCCGGGGCGCTTGGCTACACCTTC
TRBJ1-6 | NA | NA | TRBV7-9 | CASSLYLSPLHF | TGTGCCAGCAGCTTATACCTTTCACCCCTCCACTTT
TRBJ2-6 | NA | NA | TRBV7-2 | CASSSGSGANVLTF | TGTGCCAGCTCCAGCGGCTCTGGGGCCAACGTCCTGACTTTC
TRBJ1-2 | TRBD1 | NA | TRBV7-2 | CASSSRVGQGKDGYTF | TGTGCCAGCAGCTCCCGTGTGGGACAGGGAAAGGATGGCTACACCTTC
TRBJ2-7 | TRBD2 | NA | TRBV4-3 | CASSQDRDSGRAFGYEQYF | TGCGCCAGCAGCCAAGATCGGGATAGCGGGAGGGCCTTCGGCTACGAGCAGTACTTC
TRBJ1-1 | NA | NA | TRBV2 | CASSEELNTEAFF | TGTGCCAGCAGTGAAGAGCTGAACACTGAAGCTTTCTTT
TRBJ2-3 | TRBD2 | NA | TRBV19 | CASPLGREKDF | TGTGCCAGCCCTTTAGGGCGGGAGAAGGATTTT
TRBJ2-6 | NA | NA | TRBV4-3 | CASSQDDSSGANVLTF | TGCGCCAGCAGCCAAGACGACAGCTCTGGGGCCAACGTCCTGACTTTC
TRBJ2-3 | NA | NA | TRBV7-2 | CASSLGGFRDTQYF | TGTGCCAGCAGCTTAGGGGGCTTTCGGGATACGCAGTATTTT
TRBJ1-2 | NA | NA | TRBV10-3 | CAISESVDTGTEGYTF | TGTGCCATCAGTGAGTCGGTTGACACAGGGACGGAGGGCTACACCTTC